Below, one T cell receptor beta chain is given with its context. The CDR3 is made up of 15 amino acids. From germline, CDR1 is MNHEY and CDR2 SMNVEV (reference sequence). The V end lost 5 bases, the J end lost 5 bases, and 16 bases lay between the germline ends. Donors, without exception, were Caucasian adults residing in Nashville, Tennessee. These data come from a study of shared clonotypes between healthy human individuals. On the study more broadly: The donor pool was made up of two women and three men aged 18 to 49.

The protocol was immunoSEQ multiplex PCR, while the TCRdb copy is restricted to in-frame clones and leaves out a portion. Among about 2.3 million clones listed, over 90% were seen once. This sequence was found in a man in his late teens or twenties in good health. Some clones in this sample may be carry-over from other donors' samples. This chain uses TRBV27 with TRBJ2-1; tentatively, D is TRBD2 (5 bases). The sequenced sample was naive CD4+ T cells from PBMCs. Subset here: CD45RA+ positively selected. CDR3 DNA sequence: TGTGCCAGCAGTCTTCCGTCGAGCGGTCACAATGAGCAGTTCTTC. Translated, it gives CASSLPSSGHNEQFF.